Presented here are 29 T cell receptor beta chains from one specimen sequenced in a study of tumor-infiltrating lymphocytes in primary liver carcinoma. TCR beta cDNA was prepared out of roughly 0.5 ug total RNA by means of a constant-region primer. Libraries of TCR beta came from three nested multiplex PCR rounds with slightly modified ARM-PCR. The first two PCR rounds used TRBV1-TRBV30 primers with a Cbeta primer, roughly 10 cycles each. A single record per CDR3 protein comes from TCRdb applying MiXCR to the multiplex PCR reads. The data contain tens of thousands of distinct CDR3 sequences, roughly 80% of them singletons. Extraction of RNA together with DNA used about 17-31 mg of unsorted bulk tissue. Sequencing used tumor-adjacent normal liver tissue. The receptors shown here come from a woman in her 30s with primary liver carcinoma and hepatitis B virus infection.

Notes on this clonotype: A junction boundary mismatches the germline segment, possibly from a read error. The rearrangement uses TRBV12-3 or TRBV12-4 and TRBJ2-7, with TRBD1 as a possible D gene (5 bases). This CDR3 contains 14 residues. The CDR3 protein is CASRARQSSYEQYF. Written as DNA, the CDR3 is TGTGCCAGCAGAGCACGACAGAGCTCCTATGAGCAGTACTTC.

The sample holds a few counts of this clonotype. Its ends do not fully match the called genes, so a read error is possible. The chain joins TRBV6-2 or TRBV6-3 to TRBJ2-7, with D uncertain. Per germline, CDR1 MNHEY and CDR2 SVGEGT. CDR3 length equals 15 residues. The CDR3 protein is CTSSRDGESSYEQYF. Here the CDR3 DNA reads TGTACCAGCAGTCGTGACGGAGAGAGCTCCTACGAGCAGTACTTC.

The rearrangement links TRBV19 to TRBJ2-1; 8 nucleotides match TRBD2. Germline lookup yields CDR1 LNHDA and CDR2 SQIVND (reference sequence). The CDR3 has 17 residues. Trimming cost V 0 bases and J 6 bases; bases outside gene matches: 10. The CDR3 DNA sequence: TGTGCCAGTAGTATAGAAGGAGCGGGAGCTAGGGGCAATGAGCAGTTCTTC. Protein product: CASSIEGAGARGNEQFF.

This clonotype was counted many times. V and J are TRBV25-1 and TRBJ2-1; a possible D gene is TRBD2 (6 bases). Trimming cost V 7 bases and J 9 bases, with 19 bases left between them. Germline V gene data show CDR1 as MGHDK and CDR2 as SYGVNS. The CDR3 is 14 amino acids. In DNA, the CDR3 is TGTGCCAGCACAGGGCGTGGAGGGGAGCGTGAGCAGTTCTTC. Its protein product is CASTGRGGEREQFF.

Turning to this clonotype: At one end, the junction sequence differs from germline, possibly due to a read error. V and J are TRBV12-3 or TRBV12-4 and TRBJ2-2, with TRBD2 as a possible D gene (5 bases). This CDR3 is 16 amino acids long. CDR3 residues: CASSFTETTNTGELFF. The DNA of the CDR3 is TGTGCCAGCAGTTTCACCGAGACTACGAACACTGGGGAGCTGTTTTTT.

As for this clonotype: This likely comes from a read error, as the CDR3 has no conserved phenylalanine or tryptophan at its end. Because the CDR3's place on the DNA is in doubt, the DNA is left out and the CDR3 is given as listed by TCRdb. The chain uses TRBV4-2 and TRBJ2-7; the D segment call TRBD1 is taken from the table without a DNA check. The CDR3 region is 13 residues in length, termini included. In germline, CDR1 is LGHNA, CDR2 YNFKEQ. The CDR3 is CASSQDRDREEYS.

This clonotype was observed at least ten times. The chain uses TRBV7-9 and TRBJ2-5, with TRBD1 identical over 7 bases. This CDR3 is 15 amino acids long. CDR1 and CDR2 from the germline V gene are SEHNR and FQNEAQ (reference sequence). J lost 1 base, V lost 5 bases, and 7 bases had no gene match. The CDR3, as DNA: TGTGCCAGCAGCCGCTTTCAGGGGGTCCAAGAGACCCAGTACTTC. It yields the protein CASSRFQGVQETQYF. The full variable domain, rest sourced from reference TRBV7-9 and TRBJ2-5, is DTGVSQNPRHKITKRGQNVTFRCDPISEHNRLYWYRQTLGQGPEFLTYFQNEAQLEKSRLLSDRFSAERPKGSFSTLEIQRTEQGDSAMYLCASSRFQGVQETQYFGPGTRLLVL.

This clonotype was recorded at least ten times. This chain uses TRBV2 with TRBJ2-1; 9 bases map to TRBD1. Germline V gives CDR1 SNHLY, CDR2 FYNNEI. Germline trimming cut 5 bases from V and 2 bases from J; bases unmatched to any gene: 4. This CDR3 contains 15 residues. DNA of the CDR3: TGTGCCAGCAGTCAACAGGGGGCTGCCTACAATGAGCAGTTCTTC. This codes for CASSQQGAAYNEQFF.

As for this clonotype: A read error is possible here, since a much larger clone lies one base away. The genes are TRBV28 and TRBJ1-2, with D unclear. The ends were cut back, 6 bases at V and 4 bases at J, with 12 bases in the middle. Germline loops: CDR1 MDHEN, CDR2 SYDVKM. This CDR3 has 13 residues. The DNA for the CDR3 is TGTGCCAGCAGCGACTTCCGAATCTATGGCTACACCTTC. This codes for CASSDFRIYGYTF.

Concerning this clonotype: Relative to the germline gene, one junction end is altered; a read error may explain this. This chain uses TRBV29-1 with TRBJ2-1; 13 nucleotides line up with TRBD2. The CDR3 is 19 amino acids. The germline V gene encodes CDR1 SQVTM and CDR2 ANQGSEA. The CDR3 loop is CSVEIRTSGRLFGDNDQFF. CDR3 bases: TGTAGCGTTGAAATCCGGACTAGCGGGAGATTATTCGGGGACAATGACCAGTTCTTC.

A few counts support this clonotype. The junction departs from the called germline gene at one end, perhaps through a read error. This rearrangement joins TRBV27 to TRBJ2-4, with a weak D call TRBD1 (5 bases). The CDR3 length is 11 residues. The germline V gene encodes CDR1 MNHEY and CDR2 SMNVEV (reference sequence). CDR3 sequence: CASGPPPPRDF. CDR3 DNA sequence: TGTGCCAGCGGACCCCCGCCACCCAGGGACTTC.

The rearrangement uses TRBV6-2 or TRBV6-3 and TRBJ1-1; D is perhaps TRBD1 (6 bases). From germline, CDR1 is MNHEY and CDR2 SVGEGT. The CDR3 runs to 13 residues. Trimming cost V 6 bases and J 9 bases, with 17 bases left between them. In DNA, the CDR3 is TGTGCCAGCAGCCGGACAGAGAACACCAAAGCTTTCTTT. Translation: CASSRTENTKAFF.

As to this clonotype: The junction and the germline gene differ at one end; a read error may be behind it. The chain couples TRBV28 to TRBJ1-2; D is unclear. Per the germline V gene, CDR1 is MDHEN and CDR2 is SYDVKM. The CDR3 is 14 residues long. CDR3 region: CARSLYGRMHGYTF. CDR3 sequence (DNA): TGTGCCAGGAGTTTATATGGGAGGATGCATGGCTACACCTTC.

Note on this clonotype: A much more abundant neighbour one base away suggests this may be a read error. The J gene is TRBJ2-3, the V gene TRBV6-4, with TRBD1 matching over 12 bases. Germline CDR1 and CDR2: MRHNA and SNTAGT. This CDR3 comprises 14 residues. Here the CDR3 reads CASSGTGGTDSQYF. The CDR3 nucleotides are TGTGCCAGTTCCGGGACAGGGGGCACAGATTCGCAGTATTTT.

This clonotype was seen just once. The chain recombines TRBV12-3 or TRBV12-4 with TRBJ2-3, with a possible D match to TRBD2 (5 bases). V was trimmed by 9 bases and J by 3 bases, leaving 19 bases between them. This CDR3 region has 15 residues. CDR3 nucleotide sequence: TGTGCCAGTAGCCTCTTTGAATGGAGGACAGATACGCAGTATTTT. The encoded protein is CASSLFEWRTDTQYF.

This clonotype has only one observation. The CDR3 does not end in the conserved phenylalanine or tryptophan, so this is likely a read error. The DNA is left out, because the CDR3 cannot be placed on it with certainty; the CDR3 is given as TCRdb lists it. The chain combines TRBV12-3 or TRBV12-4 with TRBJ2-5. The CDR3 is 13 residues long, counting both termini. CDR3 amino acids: CASSLGYQGTHYY.

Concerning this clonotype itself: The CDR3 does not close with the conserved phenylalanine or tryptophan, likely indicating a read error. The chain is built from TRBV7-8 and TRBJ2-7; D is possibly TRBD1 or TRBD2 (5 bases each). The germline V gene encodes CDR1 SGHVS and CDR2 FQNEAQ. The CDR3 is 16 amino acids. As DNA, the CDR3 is TGCGCCAGTAGCGCCCCCCGGGGCCTCGCCCTCTACGAGCAGTACTAC. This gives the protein CASSAPRGLALYEQYY.

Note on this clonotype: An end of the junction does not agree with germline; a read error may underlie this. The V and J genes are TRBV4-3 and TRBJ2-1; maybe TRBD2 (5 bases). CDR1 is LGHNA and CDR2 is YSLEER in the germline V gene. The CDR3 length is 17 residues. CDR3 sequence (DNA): TGCGCCAGCAGCCAAGAAAGTACTAGTGGGTTCTACTATGAGCAGTTCTTC. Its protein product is CASSQESTSGFYYEQFF.

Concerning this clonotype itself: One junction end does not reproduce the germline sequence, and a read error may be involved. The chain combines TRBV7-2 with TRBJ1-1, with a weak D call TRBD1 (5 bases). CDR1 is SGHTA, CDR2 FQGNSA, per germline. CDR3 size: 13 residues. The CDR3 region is CASSLVVQGEALF. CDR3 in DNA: TGTGCCAGCAGCTTAGTAGTTCAGGGTGAAGCTCTCTTT.

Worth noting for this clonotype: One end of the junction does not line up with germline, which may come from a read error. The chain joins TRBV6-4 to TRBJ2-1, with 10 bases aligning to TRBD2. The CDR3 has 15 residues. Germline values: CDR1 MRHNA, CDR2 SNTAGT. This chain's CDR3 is CASSARAGGNNEQFF. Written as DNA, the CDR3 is TGTGCCAGCAGTGCGCGAGCGGGAGGGAACAATGAGCAGTTTTTC.

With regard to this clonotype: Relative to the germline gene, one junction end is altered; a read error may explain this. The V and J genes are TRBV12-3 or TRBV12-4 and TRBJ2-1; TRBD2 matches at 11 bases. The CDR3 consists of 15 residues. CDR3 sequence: CASCMSGTSGLEQLF. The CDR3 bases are TGTGCCAGCTGCATGTCCGGGACTAGCGGACTTGAGCAGCTCTTC.

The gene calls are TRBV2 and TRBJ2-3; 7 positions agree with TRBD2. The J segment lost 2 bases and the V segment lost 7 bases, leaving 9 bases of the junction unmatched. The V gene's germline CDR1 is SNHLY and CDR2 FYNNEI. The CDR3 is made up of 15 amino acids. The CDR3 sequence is CASKGGRFHTDTQYF. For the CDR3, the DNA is TGTGCCAGCAAAGGCGGGAGATTTCACACAGATACGCAGTATTTT.

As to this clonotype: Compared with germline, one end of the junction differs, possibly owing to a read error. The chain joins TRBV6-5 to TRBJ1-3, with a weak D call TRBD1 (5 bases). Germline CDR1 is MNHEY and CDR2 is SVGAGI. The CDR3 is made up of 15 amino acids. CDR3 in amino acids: CASSYSTDSGNTIYF. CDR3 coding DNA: TGCGCCAGCAGTTACTCGACAGACTCTGGAAACACCATATATTTT.

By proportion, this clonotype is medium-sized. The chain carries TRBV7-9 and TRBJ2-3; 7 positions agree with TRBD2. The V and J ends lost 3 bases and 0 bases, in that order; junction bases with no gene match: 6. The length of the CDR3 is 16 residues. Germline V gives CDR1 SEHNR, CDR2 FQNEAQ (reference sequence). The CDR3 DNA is TGTGCCAGCAGCTTGTACGGGACTACTAGCACAGATACGCAGTATTTT. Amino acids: CASSLYGTTSTDTQYF.

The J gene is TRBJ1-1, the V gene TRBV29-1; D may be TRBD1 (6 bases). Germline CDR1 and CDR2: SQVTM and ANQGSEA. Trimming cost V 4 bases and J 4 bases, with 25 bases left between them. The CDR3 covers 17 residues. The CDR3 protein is CSVADSGTRGRRTEAFF. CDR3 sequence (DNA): TGCAGCGTTGCTGATTCCGGGACAAGGGGACGGCGCACTGAAGCTTTCTTT.

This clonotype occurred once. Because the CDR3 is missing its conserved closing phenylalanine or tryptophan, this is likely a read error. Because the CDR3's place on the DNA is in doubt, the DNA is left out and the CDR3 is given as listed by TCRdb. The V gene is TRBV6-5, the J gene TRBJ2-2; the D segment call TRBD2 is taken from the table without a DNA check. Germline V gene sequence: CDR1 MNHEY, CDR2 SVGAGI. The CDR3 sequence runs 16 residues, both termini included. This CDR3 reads CASRWTSARGTGELLS.

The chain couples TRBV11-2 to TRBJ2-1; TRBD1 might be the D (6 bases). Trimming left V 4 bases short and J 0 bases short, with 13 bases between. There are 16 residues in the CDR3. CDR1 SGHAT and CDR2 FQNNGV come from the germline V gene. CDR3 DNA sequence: TGTGCCAGCAGCTCAGGGGTAGGGAACTCCTACAATGAGCAGTTCTTC. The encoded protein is CASSSGVGNSYNEQFF.

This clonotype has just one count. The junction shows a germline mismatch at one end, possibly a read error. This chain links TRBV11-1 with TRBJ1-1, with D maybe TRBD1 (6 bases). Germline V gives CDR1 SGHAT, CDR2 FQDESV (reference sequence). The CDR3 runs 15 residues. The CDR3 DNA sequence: TGTGCCAACAGTCCCCGGACAGTCATGAACACTGAAGCTTTATTT. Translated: CANSPRTVMNTEALF.

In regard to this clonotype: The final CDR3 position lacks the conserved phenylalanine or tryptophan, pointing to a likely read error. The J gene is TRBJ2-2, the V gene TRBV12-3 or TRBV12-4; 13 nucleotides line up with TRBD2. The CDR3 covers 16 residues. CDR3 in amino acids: CSSTPGLAGYTGELFS. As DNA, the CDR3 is TGTTCCAGCACCCCGGGACTAGCGGGATACACCGGGGAGCTGTTTTCT.